This TCR beta chain stems from a study of PD-L1 blockade in urothelial cancer. This clone was detected once. Sequencing used immunoSEQ multiplex PCR; TCRdb keeps in-frame clones, though not all of them. This table has roughly 56,000 clones, around 79% appearing once. Germline lookup yields CDR1 SNHLY and CDR2 FYNNEI. V trimming: 6 bases; J trimming: 3 bases; junction bases outside the gene matches: 4. This CDR3 region has 14 residues. The TCR was taken from a man in his 70s with urothelial cancer. The input for sequencing was PBMCs, taken around atezolizumab (anti-PD-L1) treatment. V and J are TRBV2 and TRBJ1-3; 8 bases line up with TRBD1. CDR3 loop: CASRAGGRGNTIYF. The CDR3 region has the DNA TGTGCCAGCAGAGCAGGGGGCCGTGGAAACACCATATATTTT. Based on the CDR3 plus reference TRBV2 and TRBJ1-3, the full variable domain is EPEVTQTPSHQVTQMGQEVILRCVPISNHLYFYWYRQILGQKVEFLVSFYNNEISEKSEIFDDQFSVERPDGSNFTLKIRSTKLEDSAMYFCASRAGGRGNTIYFGEGSWLTVV.